Listed below are T cell receptor beta chains from one sample, sequenced in a study of T-cell memory formation after mild COVID-19. TCRdb fed the 5' RACE reads into MiXCR, producing one record per CDR3 protein. The table records about 250,000 distinct CDR3 sequences, over 15% of them present only once. Sequenced material: PBMCs or a T cell subset sorted from them (not recorded which). Receptors originate from a man aged 18 to 29 who had mild COVID-19 (a few samples of this study predate the infection). Cell type and time point are not known. Both conserved end residues are part of each CDR3. D genes are given only for firm matches. Size values are once, few and many counts, or a class for expanded clones, and some rows have none.

D gene	V gene	J gene	clone size	CDR3 DNA	CDR3 protein
-	TRBV7-3	TRBJ2-2	few	TGTGCCAGCAGCTCCGATGATCTCGGGGAGCTGTTTTTT	CASSSDDLGELFF
-	TRBV7-2	TRBJ1-1	few	TGTGCCAGCAGCTTAGCAGGGGGATGGACTGAAGCTTTCTTT	CASSLAGGWTEAFF
-	TRBV3-1	TRBJ1-2	few	TGTGCCAGCAGCCAACCGACAACCACCTATGGCTACACCTTC	CASSQPTTTYGYTF
TRBD2	TRBV2	TRBJ2-3	few	TGTGCCAGCAGCCCCAATAGCGGGGGGGCCGGTACGCAGTATTTT	CASSPNSGGAGTQYF
TRBD1	TRBV9	TRBJ2-1	few	TGTGCCAGCTCCGAACAGGGGGGATATTACAATGAGCAGTTCTTC	CASSEQGGYYNEQFF
-	TRBV4-2	TRBJ2-3	-	TGTGCCAGCAGCCCCAGGGGGGGCGGGGGTTCCGATACGCAGTATTTT	CASSPRGGGGSDTQYF
-	TRBV4-3	TRBJ2-3	-	TGCGCCAGCAGCCAAGTGGCGGGGGCCGGGGATACGCAGTATTTT	CASSQVAGAGDTQYF
-	TRBV28	TRBJ1-3	-	TGTGCCAGCAGTTTTTTTGGGCAGGACCTTTATTCAGTCCACACCATATATTTT	CASSFFGQDLYSVHTIYF
TRBD1	TRBV10-2	TRBJ2-7	many	TGCGCCAGCCAACCGTCACTCGACAGGGCGACACAGTACTTC	CASQPSLDRATQYF
-	TRBV6-2/TRBV6-3	TRBJ2-7	few	TGTGCCAGCAGATACGGGCGAGCGGGCTCGTGGGAGCAGTACTTC	CASRYGRAGSWEQYF
TRBD2	TRBV5-1	TRBJ2-3	-	TGCGCCAGCAGCTTACGACTAGCGGGGGGACCCACAGATACGCAGTATTTT	CASSLRLAGGPTDTQYF
-	TRBV11-3	TRBJ2-1	-	TGTGCCAGCAGCTTAGATCGCCTAGTCAGCGAGCAGTTCTTC	CASSLDRLVSEQFF
-	TRBV11-3	TRBJ2-2	-	TGTGCCAGCAGCTTAGATCGGGGGACATCCGCGGACACCGGGGAGCTGTTTTTT	CASSLDRGTSADTGELFF
-	TRBV7-3	TRBJ1-4	many	TGTGCCAGCAGCGGTAACAGCGCAACTAATGAAAAACTGTTTTTT	CASSGNSATNEKLFF
TRBD1	TRBV6-2/TRBV6-3	TRBJ2-7	-	TGTGCCAGCAGCCCCCATAGCGTGGGACAGGGCCCCTACGAGCAGTACTTC	CASSPHSVGQGPYEQYF
TRBD1	TRBV7-8	TRBJ1-2	-	TGTGCCAGCAGCCTCTGGACAGGGAGGCCTCTCTTC	CASSLWTGRPLF
-	TRBV5-1	TRBJ1-1	-	TGCGCCAGCAGCCCCGTCCCAGGGGAGATGAACACTGAAGCTTTCTTT	CASSPVPGEMNTEAFF
-	TRBV12-3/TRBV12-4	TRBJ2-1	few	TGTGCCAGCAGTTTCCGGGACATTTCACCTGAGCAGTTCTTC	CASSFRDISPEQFF
-	TRBV5-1	TRBJ1-1	few	TGCGCCAGCTCGCGTATGGGAGAGGGAGAGACTTTCTTT	CASSRMGEGETFF